Following are 11 T cell receptor beta chains from one sample sequenced in a study of T cells in Graves' hyperthyroidism and ophthalmopathy. It was RNA transcripts that yielded the amplified TCR beta CDR3 regions. The HTBI primer set served for first-round RT-PCR of the TCR CDR3. TCRdb used MiXCR to reprocess the multiplex PCR reads, holding one entry per CDR3 protein. The table shows a few hundred thousand distinct CDR3 sequences, with about 15% occurring only once. The sample consisted of blood. Receptors were obtained from a woman aged 25 to 39 with Graves' hyperthyroidism.

This clonotype was counted between two and nine times. This chain connects TRBV5-1 to TRBJ1-2, with D possibly being TRBD1 (5 bases). This CDR3 has 13 amino acids. Germline V CDR1 and CDR2: SGHRS, YFSETQ. Trimming shortened V by 4 bases and J by 6 bases, and 13 bases separated the two germline ends. The CDR3 loop is CASSTSRGDGYTF. The DNA for the CDR3 is TGCGCCAGCAGCACCTCTCGGGGGGATGGCTACACCTTC.

This clonotype was picked up many times. V and J are TRBV30 and TRBJ2-7; 7 bases align to TRBD2. The germline CDR1 and CDR2 sequences are GTSNPN and SVGIG (reference sequence). Trimming at V came to 8 bases and at J to 0 bases, leaving 7 bases not matched to a gene. The CDR3 is 13 amino acids. Written as DNA, the CDR3 is TGTGCCCTTACCCGCGGGAGCTCCTACGAGCAGTACTTC. It encodes CALTRGSSYEQYF.

The rearrangement uses TRBV5-1 and TRBJ2-1, with 15 bases that match TRBD2. Germline V lookup: CDR1 SGHRS, CDR2 YFSETQ. This CDR3 region has 18 residues. With V trimmed by 3 bases and J by 8 bases, 12 bases remained unmatched. CDR3 sequence: CASSYGLAGGPPGDEQFF. DNA of the CDR3: TGCGCCAGCAGCTATGGACTAGCGGGAGGGCCCCCTGGGGATGAGCAGTTCTTC.

This clonotype was seen a few times. The V call is TRBV28, the J call TRBJ1-5, with D maybe TRBD1 (5 bases). The CDR3 spans 17 residues. V was trimmed by 7 bases and J by 1 base, leaving 20 bases between them. Germline loops: CDR1 MDHEN, CDR2 SYDVKM. The CDR3 DNA reads as TGTGCCAGCAACTCCGGCTTCGGGGGGAGAAGCAATCAGCCCCAGCATTTT. Translation: CASNSGFGGRSNQPQHF.

Notes on this clonotype: A much larger clone differs by one base, so this may be a read error. The gene calls are TRBV11-3 and TRBJ2-1; 8 bases fit TRBD2. Per germline, CDR1 SGHNT and CDR2 YENEEA. This CDR3 region has 17 residues. Losses at the gene ends were 5 bases for V and 5 bases for J; bases not matched to a gene: 14. The CDR3 DNA follows: TGTGCCAGCAGCCACGAGAATAGCGGGGAGACCCACAATGAGCAGTTCTTC. It is translated as CASSHENSGETHNEQFF.

This clonotype was detected many times. The CDR3: CSARDEGAGEAFF. DNA of the CDR3: TGCAGTGCTAGAGATGAGGGGGCTGGTGAAGCTTTCTTT. This sequence joins TRBV20-1 and TRBJ1-1, with 7 bases fitting TRBD1. With 0 bases clipped from V and 7 bases from J, the junction kept 5 bases outside the gene matches. Looked up from germline, CDR1 is DFQATT and CDR2 is SNEGSKA (reference sequence). This CDR3 has 13 residues.

This clonotype was seen more than once but under ten times. The rearrangement joins TRBV12-3 or TRBV12-4 to TRBJ2-5; maybe TRBD2 (7 bases). CDR3 length: 14 amino acids. The ends were cut back, 5 bases at V and 3 bases at J, with 13 bases in the middle. CDR3 sequence: CASSSGGGEETQYF. The DNA for the CDR3 is TGTGCCAGCAGTAGCGGAGGGGGGGAAGAGACCCAGTACTTC.

The chain has TRBV5-4 and TRBJ2-2, with TRBD2 identical over 8 bases. The CDR3 is 16 amino acids. The V segment lost 0 bases and the J segment 4 bases; nucleotides outside the gene matches: 5. The V gene's germline CDR1 is SGHNT and CDR2 YYREEE (reference sequence). CDR3 sequence: CASSLEAGDSTGELFF. Written as DNA, the CDR3 is TGTGCCAGCAGCTTGGAAGCGGGAGATTCCACCGGGGAGCTGTTTTTT.

This chain connects TRBV7-2 to TRBJ1-4; unclear D gene. The ends were cut back, 5 bases at V and 0 bases at J, with 10 bases in the middle. Germline CDR1 is SGHTA and CDR2 is FQGNSA. CDR3 length: 15 residues. CDR3 DNA: TGTGCCAGCAGCCCTCGGGGAACAACTAATGAAAAACTGTTTTTT. This gives the protein CASSPRGTTNEKLFF.

This chain uses TRBV12-3 or TRBV12-4 with TRBJ1-5, with 11 bases fitting TRBD1. The CDR3 loop spans 16 amino acids. Trimming removed 1 base from V and 11 bases from J; junction bases left unmatched: 10. CDR3 in DNA: TGTGCCAGCAGTTTAGGAGGACAGGGGGCCCTTTTGTCCCAGCATTTT. It encodes CASSLGGQGALLSQHF.

V gene TRBV24-1 combines with J gene TRBJ2-6; D gene unclear. Germline CDR1 KGHDR, CDR2 SFDVKD. The germline V and J ends were trimmed by 4 bases and 0 bases, with 12 bases remaining between them. The CDR3 extends over 17 amino acids. The CDR3 protein is CATSESHSSSGANVLTF. CDR3 DNA sequence: TGTGCCACCAGTGAGTCTCACAGTTCCTCTGGGGCCAACGTCCTGACTTTC.